One sample yielded the 3 T cell receptor beta chains listed below, sequenced in a study of blood T cell dynamics during melanoma immunotherapy. Here immunoSEQ multiplex PCR was the method, and the copy in TCRdb shows in-frame clones only, minus some. The table lists roughly 15,000 clones, approximately 90% of them singletons, with around 8% in the top ten. Noted time point: week 3, after first cycle of checkpoint inhibitor. Sequenced material: blood, taken from a patient treated with checkpoint blockade. The receptors shown here come from a human donor with melanoma.

The gene calls are TRBV13 and TRBJ2-1, with D perhaps being TRBD1 or TRBD2 (6 bases each). The CDR3 is 21 amino acids. Germline V gene sequence: CDR1 PRHDT, CDR2 FYEKMQ (reference sequence). Trimming shortened V by 5 bases and J by 8 bases, and 37 bases separated the two germline ends. Written as DNA, the CDR3 is TGTGCCAGCAGCATCAGCCTATCAGGCCTTAGCGGATCCTGGGGGCTATATGAGCAGTTCTTC. It is translated as CASSISLSGLSGSWGLYEQFF.

This chain links TRBV18 with TRBJ1-1; D remains ambiguous. V was clipped by 6 bases and J by 1 base, with 12 bases between them. The CDR3 consists of 14 residues. CDR1 KGHSH and CDR2 LQKENI come from the germline V gene. CDR3 protein: CASSQVLPNTEAFF. For the CDR3, the DNA is TGTGCCAGCTCTCAAGTTCTCCCGAACACTGAAGCTTTCTTT.

The rearrangement links TRBV7-9 to TRBJ1-3, with D possibly being TRBD1 (5 bases). CDR1 and CDR2 (germline): SEHNR, FQNEAQ (reference sequence). The CDR3 runs 16 residues. V was pared by 5 bases and J by 0 bases, with 14 bases between. The CDR3 region has the DNA TGTGCCAGCAGCCCCGGGTACGACAGCTCTGGAAACACCATATATTTT. Its translation is CASSPGYDSSGNTIYF.